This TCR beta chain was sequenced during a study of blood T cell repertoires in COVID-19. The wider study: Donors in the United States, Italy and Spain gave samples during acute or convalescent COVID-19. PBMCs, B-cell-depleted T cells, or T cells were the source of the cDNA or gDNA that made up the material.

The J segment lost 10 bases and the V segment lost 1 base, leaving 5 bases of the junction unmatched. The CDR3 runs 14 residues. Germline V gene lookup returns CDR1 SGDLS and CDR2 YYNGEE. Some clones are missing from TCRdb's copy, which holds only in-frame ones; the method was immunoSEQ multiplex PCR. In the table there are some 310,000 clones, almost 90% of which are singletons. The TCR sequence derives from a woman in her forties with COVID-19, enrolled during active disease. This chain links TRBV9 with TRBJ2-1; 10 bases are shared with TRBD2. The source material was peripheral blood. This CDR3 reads CASSVQAGGEEQFF. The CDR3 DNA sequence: TGTGCCAGCAGCGTACAAGCGGGGGGGGAAGAGCAGTTCTTC.